The present entry profiles one TCR beta chain with its context. Its antigen is currently unknown. Germline CDR1 is LNHNV and CDR2 is YYDKDF (reference sequence). CDR3 length: 15 amino acids. V lost 1 base and J 8 bases, leaving 14 bases between the germline ends. The data were obtained in a study of chemoradiotherapy in HPV16-positive cancers. The overall study: Candidate HPV-specific clones and shared TCR motifs came from a couple of HPV16-positive patients.

Broader study findings: The functional HPV-specific definition rests on just a couple of HPV16-positive patients.

The table came from immunoSEQ multiplex PCR; TCRdb's copy has only in-frame clones and leaves some out. The sample shows about 68,000 clones, about 90% of them seen only once. Here the sequenced sample was blood, taken from a patient who underwent chemoradiotherapy. V usage is TRBV15 and J usage is TRBJ1-4, with no clear D. This receptor was identified in a human donor with HPV-associated anogenital cancer. CDR3 DNA sequence: TGTGCCACCAGCAGAGTTCAACCCGGCGGGGAAAAACTGTTTTTT. This sequence encodes CATSRVQPGGEKLFF.